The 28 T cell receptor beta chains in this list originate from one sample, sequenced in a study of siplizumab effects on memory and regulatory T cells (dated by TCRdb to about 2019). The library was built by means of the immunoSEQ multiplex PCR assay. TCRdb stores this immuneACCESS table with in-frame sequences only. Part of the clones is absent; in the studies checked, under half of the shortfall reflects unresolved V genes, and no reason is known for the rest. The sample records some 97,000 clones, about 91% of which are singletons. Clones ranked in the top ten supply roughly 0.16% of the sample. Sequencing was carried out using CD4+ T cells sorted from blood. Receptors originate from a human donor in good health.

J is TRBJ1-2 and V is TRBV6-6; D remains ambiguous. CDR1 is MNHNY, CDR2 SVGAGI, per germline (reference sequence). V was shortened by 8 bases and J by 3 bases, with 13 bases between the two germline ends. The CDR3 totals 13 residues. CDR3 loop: CASRGPTDYGYTF. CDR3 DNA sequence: TGTGCCAGCCGAGGGCCAACCGACTATGGCTACACCTTC.

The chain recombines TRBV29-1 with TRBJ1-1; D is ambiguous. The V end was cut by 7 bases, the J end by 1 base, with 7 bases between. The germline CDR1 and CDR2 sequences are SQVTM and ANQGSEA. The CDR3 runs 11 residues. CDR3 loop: CSAGENTEAFF. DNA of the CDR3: TGCAGCGCCGGCGAGAACACTGAAGCTTTCTTT.

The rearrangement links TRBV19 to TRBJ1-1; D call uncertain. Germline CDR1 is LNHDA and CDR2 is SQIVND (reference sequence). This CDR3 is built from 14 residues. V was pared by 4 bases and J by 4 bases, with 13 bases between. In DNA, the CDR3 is TGTGCCAGTAGTACGGTCACCCAAAGCACTGAAGCTTTCTTT. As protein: CASSTVTQSTEAFF.

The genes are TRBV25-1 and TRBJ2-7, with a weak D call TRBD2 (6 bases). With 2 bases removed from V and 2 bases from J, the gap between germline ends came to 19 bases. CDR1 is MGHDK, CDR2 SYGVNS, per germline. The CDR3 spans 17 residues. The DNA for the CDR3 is TGTGCCAGCAGTGAACCCCCCGAGGGGAGGCTCCCCTACGAGCAGTACTTC. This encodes CASSEPPEGRLPYEQYF.

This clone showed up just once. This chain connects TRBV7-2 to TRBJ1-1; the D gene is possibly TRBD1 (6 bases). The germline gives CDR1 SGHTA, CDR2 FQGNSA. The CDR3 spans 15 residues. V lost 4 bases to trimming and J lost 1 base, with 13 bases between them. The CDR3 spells CASSYQQGWNTEAFF. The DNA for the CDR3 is TGTGCCAGCAGCTACCAACAGGGTTGGAACACTGAAGCTTTCTTT.

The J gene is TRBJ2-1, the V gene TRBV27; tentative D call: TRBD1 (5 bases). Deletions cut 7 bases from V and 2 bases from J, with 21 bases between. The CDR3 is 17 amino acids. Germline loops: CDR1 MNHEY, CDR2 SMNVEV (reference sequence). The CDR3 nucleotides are TGTGCCAGCACCCCTTTGGGAACAGGCCACCCCTACAATGAGCAGTTCTTC. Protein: CASTPLGTGHPYNEQFF.

CDR3 amino acids: CASSLGGQGGYEQYF. The CDR3 bases are TGTGCCAGCAGCTTGGGGGGACAGGGCGGCTACGAGCAGTACTTC. The chain links TRBV5-6 to TRBJ2-7, with 9 bases identical to TRBD1. This CDR3 is built from 15 residues. J gave up 3 bases and V 0 bases, and 4 bases lay outside the gene matches. Germline V lookup: CDR1 SGHDT, CDR2 YYEEEE.

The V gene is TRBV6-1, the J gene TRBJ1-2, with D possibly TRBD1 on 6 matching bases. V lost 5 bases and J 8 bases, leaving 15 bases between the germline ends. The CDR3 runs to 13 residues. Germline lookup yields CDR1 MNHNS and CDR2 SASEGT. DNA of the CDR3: TGTGCCAGCAGTACGGGGGGCCCCAGGGGCTACACCTTC. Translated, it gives CASSTGGPRGYTF.

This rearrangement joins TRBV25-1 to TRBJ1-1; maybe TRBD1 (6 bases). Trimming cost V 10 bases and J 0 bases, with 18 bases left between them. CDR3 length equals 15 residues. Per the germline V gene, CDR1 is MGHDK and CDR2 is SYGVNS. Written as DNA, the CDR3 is TGTGCCACCAGAGACGGGGGGCCCGTGAACACTGAAGCTTTCTTT. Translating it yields CATRDGGPVNTEAFF.

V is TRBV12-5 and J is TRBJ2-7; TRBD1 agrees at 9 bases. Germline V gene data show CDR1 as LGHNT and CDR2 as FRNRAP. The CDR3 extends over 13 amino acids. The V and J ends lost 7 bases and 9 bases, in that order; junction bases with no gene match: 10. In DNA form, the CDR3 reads TGTGCTAGTGAGGTGACAGGGGGTGGGTGGCAGTACTTC. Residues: CASEVTGGGWQYF.

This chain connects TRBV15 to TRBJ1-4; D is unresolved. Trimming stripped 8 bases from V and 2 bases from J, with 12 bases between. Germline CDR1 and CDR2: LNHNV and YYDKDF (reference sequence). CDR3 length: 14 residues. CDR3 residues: CATRAGSTNEKLFF. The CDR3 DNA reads TGTGCCACCCGCGCGGGATCTACTAATGAAAAACTGTTTTTT.

In DNA form, the CDR3 reads TGTGCCAGCTCACCACCGGGGCGAGAGACCCAGTACTTC. It specifies CASSPPGRETQYF. V and J are TRBV18 and TRBJ2-5, with TRBD1 as a possible D gene (5 bases). The CDR3 is 13 residues long. The V end was cut by 0 bases, the J end by 4 bases, with 6 bases between. CDR1 is KGHSH and CDR2 is LQKENI in the germline V gene.

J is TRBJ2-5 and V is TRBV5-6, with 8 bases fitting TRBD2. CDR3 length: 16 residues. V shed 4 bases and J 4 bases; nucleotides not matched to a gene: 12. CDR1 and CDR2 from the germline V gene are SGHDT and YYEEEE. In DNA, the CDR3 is TGTGCCAGCAGCCCCGAGGCGGGGGGCCAGGGAGAGACCCAGTACTTC. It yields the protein CASSPEAGGQGETQYF.

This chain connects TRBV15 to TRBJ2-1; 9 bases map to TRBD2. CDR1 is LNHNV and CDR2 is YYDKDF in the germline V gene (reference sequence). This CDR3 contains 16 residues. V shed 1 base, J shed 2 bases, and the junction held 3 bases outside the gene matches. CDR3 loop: CATSRGRTSAYNEQFF. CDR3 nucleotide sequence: TGTGCCACCAGCAGAGGGAGGACTAGCGCCTACAATGAGCAGTTCTTC.

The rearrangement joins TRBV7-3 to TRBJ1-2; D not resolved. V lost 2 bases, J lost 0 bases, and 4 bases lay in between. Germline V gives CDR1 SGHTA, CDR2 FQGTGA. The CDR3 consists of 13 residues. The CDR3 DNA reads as TGTGCCAGCAGCTTATCTCCTAACTATGGCTACACCTTC. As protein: CASSLSPNYGYTF.

The CDR3, as DNA: TGCGCCAGCAGCCAAGGAGCCTTGTTTAATTCACCCCTCCACTTT. This gives the protein CASSQGALFNSPLHF. The V and J genes are TRBV4-3 and TRBJ1-6, with D unclear. Trimming pared 1 base from V and 6 bases from J, leaving 10 bases between. CDR1 and CDR2 from the germline V gene are LGHNA and YSLEER. CDR3 size: 15 residues.

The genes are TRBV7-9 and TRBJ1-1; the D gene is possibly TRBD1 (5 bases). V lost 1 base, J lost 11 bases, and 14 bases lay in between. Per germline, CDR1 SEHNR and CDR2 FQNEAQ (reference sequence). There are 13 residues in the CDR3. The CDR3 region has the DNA TGTGCCAGCAGCTTAGGATCGACAGAGGGGGCTTTCTTT. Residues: CASSLGSTEGAFF.

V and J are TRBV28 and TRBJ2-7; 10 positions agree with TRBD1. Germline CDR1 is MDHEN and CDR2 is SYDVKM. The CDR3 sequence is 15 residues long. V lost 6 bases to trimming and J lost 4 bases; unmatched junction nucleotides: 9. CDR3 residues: CASSRLRGQGYEQYF. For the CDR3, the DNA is TGTGCCAGCAGCCGCTTACGGGGACAGGGGTACGAGCAGTACTTC.

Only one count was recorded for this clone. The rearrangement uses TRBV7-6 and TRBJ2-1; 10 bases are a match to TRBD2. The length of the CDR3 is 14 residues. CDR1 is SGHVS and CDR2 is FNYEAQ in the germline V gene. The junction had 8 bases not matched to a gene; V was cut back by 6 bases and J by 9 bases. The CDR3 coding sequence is TGTGCCAGCAGACAACTAGCGGGGTCCGTTGAGCAGTTCTTC. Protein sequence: CASRQLAGSVEQFF.

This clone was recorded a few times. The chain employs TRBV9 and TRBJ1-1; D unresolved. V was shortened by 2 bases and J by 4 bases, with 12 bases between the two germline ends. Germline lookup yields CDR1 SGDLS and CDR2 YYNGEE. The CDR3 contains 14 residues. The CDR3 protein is CASSVQGGSTEAFF. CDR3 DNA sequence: TGTGCCAGCAGCGTCCAAGGTGGGAGCACTGAAGCTTTCTTT.

This CDR3 reads CASSGGDSRNEQFF. In DNA form, the CDR3 reads TGCGCCAGCAGCGGGGGCGACTCCCGCAATGAGCAGTTCTTC. The chain combines TRBV5-1 with TRBJ2-1, with D possibly TRBD1 on 6 matching bases. Trimming removed 4 bases at V and 6 bases at J, with 14 bases between. The CDR3 runs to 14 residues. Germline V CDR1 and CDR2: SGHRS, YFSETQ.

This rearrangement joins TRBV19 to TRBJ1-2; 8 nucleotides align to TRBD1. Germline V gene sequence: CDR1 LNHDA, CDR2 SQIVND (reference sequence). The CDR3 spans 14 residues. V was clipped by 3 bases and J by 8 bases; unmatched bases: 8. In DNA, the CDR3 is TGTGCCAGTAGTATTGCTAGGACAGGGAAAGGCTACACCTTC. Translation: CASSIARTGKGYTF.

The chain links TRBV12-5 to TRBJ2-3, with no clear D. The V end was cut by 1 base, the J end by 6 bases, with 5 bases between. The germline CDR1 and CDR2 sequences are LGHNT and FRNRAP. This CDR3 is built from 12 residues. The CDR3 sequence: CASGLDPDTQYF. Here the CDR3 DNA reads TGTGCTAGTGGTTTGGACCCCGATACGCAGTATTTT.

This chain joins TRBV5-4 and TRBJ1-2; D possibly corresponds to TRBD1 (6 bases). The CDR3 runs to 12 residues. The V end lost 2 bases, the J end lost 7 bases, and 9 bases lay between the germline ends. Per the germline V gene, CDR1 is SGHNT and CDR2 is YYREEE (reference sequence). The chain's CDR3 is CASSLGQSGYTF. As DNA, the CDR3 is TGTGCCAGCAGCTTAGGACAGTCTGGCTACACCTTC.

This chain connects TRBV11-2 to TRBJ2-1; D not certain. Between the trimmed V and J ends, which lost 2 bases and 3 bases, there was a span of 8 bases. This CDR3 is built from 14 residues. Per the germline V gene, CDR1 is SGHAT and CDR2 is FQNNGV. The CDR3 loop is CASSLLRRYNEQFF. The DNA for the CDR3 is TGTGCCAGCAGCTTATTACGGCGCTACAATGAGCAGTTCTTC.

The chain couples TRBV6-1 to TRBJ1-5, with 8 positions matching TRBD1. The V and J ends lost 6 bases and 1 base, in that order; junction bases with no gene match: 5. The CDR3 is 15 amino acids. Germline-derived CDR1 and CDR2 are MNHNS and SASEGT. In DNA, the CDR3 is TGTGCCAGCAGGAGGGGACAGGACAGCAATCAGCCCCAGCATTTT. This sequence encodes CASRRGQDSNQPQHF.

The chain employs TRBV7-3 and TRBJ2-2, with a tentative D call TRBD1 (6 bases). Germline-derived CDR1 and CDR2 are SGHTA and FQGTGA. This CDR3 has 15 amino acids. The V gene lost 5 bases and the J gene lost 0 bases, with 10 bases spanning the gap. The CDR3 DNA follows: TGTGCCAGCAGCCGCGGACAGACGAACACCGGGGAGCTGTTTTTT. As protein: CASSRGQTNTGELFF.

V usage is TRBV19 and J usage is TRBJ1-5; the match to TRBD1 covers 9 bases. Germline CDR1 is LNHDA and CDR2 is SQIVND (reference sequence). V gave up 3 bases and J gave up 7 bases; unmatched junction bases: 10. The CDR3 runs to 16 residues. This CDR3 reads CASSIVPDRGFQPQHF. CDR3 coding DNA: TGTGCCAGTAGTATCGTCCCGGACAGGGGCTTCCAGCCCCAGCATTTT.